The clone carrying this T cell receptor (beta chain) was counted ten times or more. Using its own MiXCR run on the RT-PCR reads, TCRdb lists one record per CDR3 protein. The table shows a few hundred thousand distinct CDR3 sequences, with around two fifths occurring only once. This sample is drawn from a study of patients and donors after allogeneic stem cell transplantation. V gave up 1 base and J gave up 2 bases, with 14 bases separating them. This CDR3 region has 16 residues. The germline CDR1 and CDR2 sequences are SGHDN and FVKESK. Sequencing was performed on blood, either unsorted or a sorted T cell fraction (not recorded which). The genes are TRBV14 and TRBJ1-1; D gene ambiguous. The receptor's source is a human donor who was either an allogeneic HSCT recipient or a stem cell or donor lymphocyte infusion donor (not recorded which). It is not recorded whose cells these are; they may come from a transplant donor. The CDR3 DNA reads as TGTGCCAGCAGCCAAGGGCAAGGCCGTACTAACACTGAAGCTTTCTTT. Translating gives CASSQGQGRTNTEAFF. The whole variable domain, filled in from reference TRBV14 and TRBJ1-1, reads EAGVTQFPSHSVIEKGQTVTLRCDPISGHDNLYWYRRVMGKEIKFLLHFVKESKQDESGMPNNRFLAERTGGTYSTLKVQPAELEDSGVYFCASSQGQGRTNTEAFFGQGTRLTVV.